The source of this TCR beta chain is a study of lymphopenia after photon versus proton radiotherapy. Study-level results: In patients who died, overall survival fell as post-nadir TCR diversity dropped more. Under photons, naive T cells and diversity fell while effector/memory populations rose.

Clones were sequenced by immunoSEQ multiplex PCR, and TCRdb holds only the in-frame ones, with some missing. The sample lists 55,000 to 85,000 clones, 80% to 95% occurring once. With 5 bases removed from V and 4 bases from J, the gap between germline ends came to 12 bases. This CDR3 region has 13 residues. Germline CDR1 and CDR2: WNHNN and SYGVQD (reference sequence). About this clone itself: Its antigen remains unknown.

The chain employs TRBV10-1 and TRBJ2-7, with D unresolved. Here the sequenced sample was peripheral blood, taken from a patient treated with photon-based radiotherapy. This sequence originates from a woman between 40 and 55 years old with cholangiocarcinoma. The CDR3 here is CASSRVPGYEQYF. The CDR3 region has the DNA TGCGCCAGCAGTCGGGTCCCAGGTTACGAGCAGTACTTC.